The 10 T cell receptor beta chains listed next were all sequenced from one sample in a study of a mutant IDH1 vaccine in newly diagnosed glioma. Time point described: baseline, week 1 (first vaccination visit). The treatment denotes: pre-vaccination baseline after standard-of-care therapy. Method: immunoSEQ multiplex PCR; TCRdb's copy keeps in-frame clones and lacks some. This sample yields roughly 68,000 clones, of which less than 85% are seen a single time; about 7.5% belongs to the top ten. Sequenced here: PBMCs, sampled from a glioma patient treated with radiotherapy, temozolomide or both. Source of these receptors: a man aged 50 to 60 with glioma.

The chain employs TRBV10-3 and TRBJ1-1; no firm D call. The CDR3 extends over 14 amino acids. V gave up 0 bases and J gave up 7 bases, with 12 bases separating them. Germline loops: CDR1 ENHRY, CDR2 SYGVKD. CDR3 sequence reads: CAISESPRGSEAFF. DNA for the CDR3: TGTGCCATCAGTGAGTCACCCCGAGGGAGTGAAGCTTTCTTT.

Details on this clone: One end of the junction varies from germline; a read error may be responsible. The gene calls are TRBV15 and TRBJ2-5; 8 bases agree with TRBD1. The CDR3 is 13 residues long. Germline values: CDR1 LNHNV, CDR2 YYDKDF (reference sequence). CDR3 coding DNA: TGTGCCACCAGCAGAGACCTGACAGGGGTTCGGGACTTC. Residues: CATSRDLTGVRDF. The complete variable domain, with remaining parts taken from reference TRBV15 and TRBJ2-5, reads DAMVIQNPRYQVTQFGKPVTLSCSQTLNHNVMYWYQQKSSQAPKLLFHYYDKDFNNEADTPDNFQSRRPNTSFCFLDIRSPGLGDTAMYLCATSRDLTGVRDFGPGTRLLVL.

This sequence joins TRBV6-5 and TRBJ1-1, with D perhaps TRBD1 (5 bases). CDR3 length: 15 amino acids. The V gene lost 5 bases and the J gene lost 2 bases, with 15 bases spanning the gap. The V gene's germline CDR1 is MNHEY and CDR2 SVGAGI. The CDR3 DNA follows: TGTGCCAGCAGTAGGGACCGAGACTACAACACTGAAGCTTTCTTT. Its translation: CASSRDRDYNTEAFF.

V usage is TRBV20-1 and J usage is TRBJ2-1; D gene ambiguous. Germline-derived CDR1 and CDR2 are DFQATT and SNEGSKA (reference sequence). Trimming removed 6 bases from V and 3 bases from J, with 6 bases in between. The CDR3 contains 11 residues. The CDR3, as DNA: TGCAGTGCAGCCAGCTACAATGAGCAGTTCTTC. Its protein product is CSAASYNEQFF.

The V call is TRBV2, the J call TRBJ2-3; the D gene could be TRBD1 or TRBD2 (5 bases each). This CDR3 comprises 15 residues. Trimming cost V 4 bases and J 3 bases, with 14 bases left between them. Germline CDR1 and CDR2: SNHLY and FYNNEI. The CDR3: CASSGAGRDTDTQYF. The CDR3 DNA reads as TGTGCCAGCAGTGGGGCAGGGAGAGATACAGATACGCAGTATTTT.

The V gene is TRBV15, the J gene TRBJ2-7, with D unresolved. From germline, CDR1 is LNHNV and CDR2 YYDKDF (reference sequence). Trimming took off 0 bases at V and 6 bases at J, with 6 bases between the two ends. This CDR3 contains 12 residues. The CDR3 region is CATSRDSSEQYF. DNA of the CDR3: TGTGCCACCAGCAGAGATTCCAGCGAGCAGTACTTC.

The chain combines TRBV6-5 with TRBJ1-5, with 10 bases matching TRBD1. Germline V gene data show CDR1 as MNHEY and CDR2 as SVGAGI. The ends lost 5 bases at V and 7 bases at J; junction bases unmatched: 8. The CDR3 length is 15 residues. In DNA, the CDR3 is TGTGCCAGCAGTAACCGACAGGGGGCAGGACAGCCCCAGCATTTT. It specifies CASSNRQGAGQPQHF.

This chain uses TRBV7-2 with TRBJ1-1, with D unresolved. Germline V CDR1 and CDR2: SGHTA, FQGNSA. This CDR3 is built from 17 residues. Deletions cut 4 bases from V and 1 base from J, with 19 bases between. CDR3 in DNA: TGTGCCAGCAGCTCTCAGCCGCCCGCAAGTGGGAACACTGAAGCTTTCTTT. This encodes CASSSQPPASGNTEAFF. Variable domain in full (rest from reference TRBV7-2 and TRBJ1-1): GAGVSQSPSNKVTEKGKDVELRCDPISGHTALYWYRQSLGQGLEFLIYFQGNSAPDKSGLPSDRFSAERTGGSVSTLTIQRTQQEDSAVYLCASSSQPPASGNTEAFFGQGTRLTVV.

The chain links TRBV19 to TRBJ2-7; no clear D. CDR3 length: 13 residues. Germline lookup yields CDR1 LNHDA and CDR2 SQIVND (reference sequence). Trimming removed 0 bases from V and 2 bases from J, with 5 bases in between. The CDR3 here is CASSIDSPYEQYF. The CDR3, as DNA: TGTGCCAGTAGTATAGATTCTCCCTACGAGCAGTACTTC.

This clone was found once. V is TRBV18 and J is TRBJ2-5; 7 bases agree with TRBD2. Germline CDR1 is KGHSH and CDR2 is LQKENI. V was clipped by 4 bases and J by 1 base; unmatched bases: 6. The CDR3 extends over 15 amino acids. CDR3 loop: CASSLTGGGQETQYF. In nucleotides, the CDR3 is TGTGCCAGCTCACTCACAGGCGGGGGCCAAGAGACCCAGTACTTC.